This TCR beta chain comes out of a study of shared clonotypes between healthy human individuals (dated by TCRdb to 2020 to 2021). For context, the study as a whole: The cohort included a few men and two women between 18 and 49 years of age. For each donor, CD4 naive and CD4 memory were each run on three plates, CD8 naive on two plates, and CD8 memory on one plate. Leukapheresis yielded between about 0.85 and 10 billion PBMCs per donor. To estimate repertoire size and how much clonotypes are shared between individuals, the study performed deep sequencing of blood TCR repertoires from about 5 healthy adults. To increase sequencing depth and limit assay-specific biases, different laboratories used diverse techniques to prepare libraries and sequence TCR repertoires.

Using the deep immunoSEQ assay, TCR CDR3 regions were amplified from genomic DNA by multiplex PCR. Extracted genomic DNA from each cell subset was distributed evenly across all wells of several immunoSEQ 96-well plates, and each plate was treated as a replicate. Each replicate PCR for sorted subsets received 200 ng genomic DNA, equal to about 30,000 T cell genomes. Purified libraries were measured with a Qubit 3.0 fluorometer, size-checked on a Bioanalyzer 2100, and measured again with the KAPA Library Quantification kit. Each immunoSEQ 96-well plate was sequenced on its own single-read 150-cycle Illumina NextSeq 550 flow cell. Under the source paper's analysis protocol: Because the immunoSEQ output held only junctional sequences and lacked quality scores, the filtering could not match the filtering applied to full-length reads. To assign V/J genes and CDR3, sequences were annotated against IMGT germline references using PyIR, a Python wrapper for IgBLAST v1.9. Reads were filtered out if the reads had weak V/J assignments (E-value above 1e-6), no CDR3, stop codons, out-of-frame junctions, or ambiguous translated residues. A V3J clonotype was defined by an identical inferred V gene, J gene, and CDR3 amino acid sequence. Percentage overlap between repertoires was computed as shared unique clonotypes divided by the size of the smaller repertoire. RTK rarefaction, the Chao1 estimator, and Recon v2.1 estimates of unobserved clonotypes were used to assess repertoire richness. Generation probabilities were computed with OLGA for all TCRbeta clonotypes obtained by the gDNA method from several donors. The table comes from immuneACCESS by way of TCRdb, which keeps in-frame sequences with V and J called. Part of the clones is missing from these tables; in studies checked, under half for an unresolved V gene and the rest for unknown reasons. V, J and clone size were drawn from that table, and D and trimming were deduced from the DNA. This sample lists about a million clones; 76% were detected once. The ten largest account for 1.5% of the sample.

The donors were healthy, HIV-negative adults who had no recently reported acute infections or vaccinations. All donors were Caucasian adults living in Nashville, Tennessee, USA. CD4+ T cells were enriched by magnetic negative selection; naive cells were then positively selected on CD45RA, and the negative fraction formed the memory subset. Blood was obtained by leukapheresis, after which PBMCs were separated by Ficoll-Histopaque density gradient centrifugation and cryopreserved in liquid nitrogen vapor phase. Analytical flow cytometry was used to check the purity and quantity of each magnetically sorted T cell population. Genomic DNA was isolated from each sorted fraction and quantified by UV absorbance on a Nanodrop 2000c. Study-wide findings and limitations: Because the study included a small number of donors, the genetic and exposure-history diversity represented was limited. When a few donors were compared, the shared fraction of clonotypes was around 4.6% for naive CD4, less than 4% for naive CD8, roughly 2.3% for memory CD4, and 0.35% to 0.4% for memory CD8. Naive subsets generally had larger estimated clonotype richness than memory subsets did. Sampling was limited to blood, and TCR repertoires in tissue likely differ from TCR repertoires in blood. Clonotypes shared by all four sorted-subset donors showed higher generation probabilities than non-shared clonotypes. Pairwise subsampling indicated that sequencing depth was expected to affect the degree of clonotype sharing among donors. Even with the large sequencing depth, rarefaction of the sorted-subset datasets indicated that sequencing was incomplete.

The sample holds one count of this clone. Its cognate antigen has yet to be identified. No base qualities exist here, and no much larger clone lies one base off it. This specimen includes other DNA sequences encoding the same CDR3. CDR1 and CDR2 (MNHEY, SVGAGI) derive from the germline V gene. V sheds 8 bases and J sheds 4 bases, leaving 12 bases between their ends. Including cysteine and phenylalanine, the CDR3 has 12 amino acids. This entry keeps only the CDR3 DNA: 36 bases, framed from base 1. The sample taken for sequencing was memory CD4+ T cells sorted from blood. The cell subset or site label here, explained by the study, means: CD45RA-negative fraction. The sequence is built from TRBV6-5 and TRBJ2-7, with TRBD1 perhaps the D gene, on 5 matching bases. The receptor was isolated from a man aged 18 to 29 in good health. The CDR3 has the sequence CASRTSSYEQYF. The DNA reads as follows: TGTGCCAGCCGGACATCTTCATACGAGCAGTACTTC.